Described below is a single TCR beta chain sequence and its context. The germline V gene has CDR1 SGHDN and CDR2 FVKESK. V lost 4 bases and J 1 base, leaving 7 bases between the germline ends. This CDR3 spans 14 amino acids. The data were taken from a study of T cell changes during pregnancy in multiple sclerosis. Some clones are missing from TCRdb's copy, which holds only in-frame ones; the method was immunoSEQ multiplex PCR. The sample shows tens of thousands of clones, around 93% of them seen only once. V gene TRBV14 combines with J gene TRBJ2-2, with D unclear. The starting material was peripheral blood, obtained in the third trimester of pregnancy. The receptor comes from a female donor with multiple sclerosis, enrolled in a pregnancy study. The CDR3 DNA sequence: TGTGCCAGCAGCCGCCTAGGGAACACCGGGGAGCTGTTTTTT. This gives the protein CASSRLGNTGELFF.